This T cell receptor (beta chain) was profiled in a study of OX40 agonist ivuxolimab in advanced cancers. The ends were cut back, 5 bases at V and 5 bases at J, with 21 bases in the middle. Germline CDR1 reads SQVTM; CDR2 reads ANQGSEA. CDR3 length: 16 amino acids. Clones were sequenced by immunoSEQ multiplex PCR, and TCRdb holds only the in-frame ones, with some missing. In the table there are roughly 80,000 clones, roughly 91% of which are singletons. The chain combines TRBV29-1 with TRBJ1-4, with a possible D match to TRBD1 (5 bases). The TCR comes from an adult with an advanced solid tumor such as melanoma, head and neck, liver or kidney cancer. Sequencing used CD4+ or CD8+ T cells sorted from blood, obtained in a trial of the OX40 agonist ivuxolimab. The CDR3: CSVRSRDVKTNEKLFF. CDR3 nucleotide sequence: TGCAGCGTTAGAAGCCGGGACGTAAAGACGAATGAAAAACTGTTTTTT.